The entry below gives a single T cell receptor (beta chain) sequence along with its context. Antigen unknown. The sample comes from a study of shared clonotypes between healthy human individuals. Notes on the study in general: Shared clonotypes across all four donors exceeded non-shared ones in generation probability. Rarefaction demonstrated incomplete sorted-subset sequencing despite large depth.

The assay used deep level. This table comes from immunoSEQ multiplex PCR, and its TCRdb copy is limited to in-frame clones, with some not included. Here the sample spans about 2.4 million clones, under 95% being singletons. This TCR derives from a man between 18 and 29 years old in good health. Some clones in this sample may be carry-over from other donors' samples. The source material was naive CD4+ T cells from PBMCs. This sample's subset: CD45RA+ positively selected.

The CDR3 spells CASNRLAGNHEQYF. The CDR3 nucleotides are TGTGCCAGCAATAGACTAGCGGGTAACCACGAGCAGTACTTC. The chain recombines TRBV6-1 with TRBJ2-7; 10 positions match TRBD2. CDR1 and CDR2 (germline): MNHNS, SASEGT. The J segment lost 5 bases and the V segment lost 7 bases, leaving 8 bases of the junction unmatched. The CDR3 consists of 14 residues.